Sequencing of this TCR beta chain was carried out in a study of shared clonotypes between healthy human individuals. Across the study: Three plates were used per donor for CD4 naive, three for CD4 memory, two for CD8 naive and one for CD8 memory.

Only in-frame clones appear in the TCRdb table, and some are missing; sequencing was by immunoSEQ multiplex PCR. The sample includes 2 million to 2.5 million clones, about 94% of them seen just once. Sequencing was done on a sample of naive CD4+ T cells sorted from blood. Regarding subset: CD45RA+ positively selected. The TCR sequence derives from a man aged 18 to 35 in good health.

The CDR3 sequence: CASSSFRELGTDTQYF. CDR3 sequence (DNA): TGCGCCAGCAGCTCGTTCAGGGAGCTAGGCACAGATACGCAGTATTTT. The V gene is TRBV5-1, the J gene TRBJ2-3; D is tentatively TRBD1 or TRBD2 (5 bases each). The CDR3 is made up of 16 amino acids. V was shortened by 3 bases and J by 1 base, with 15 bases between the two germline ends. Germline loops: CDR1 SGHRS, CDR2 YFSETQ.